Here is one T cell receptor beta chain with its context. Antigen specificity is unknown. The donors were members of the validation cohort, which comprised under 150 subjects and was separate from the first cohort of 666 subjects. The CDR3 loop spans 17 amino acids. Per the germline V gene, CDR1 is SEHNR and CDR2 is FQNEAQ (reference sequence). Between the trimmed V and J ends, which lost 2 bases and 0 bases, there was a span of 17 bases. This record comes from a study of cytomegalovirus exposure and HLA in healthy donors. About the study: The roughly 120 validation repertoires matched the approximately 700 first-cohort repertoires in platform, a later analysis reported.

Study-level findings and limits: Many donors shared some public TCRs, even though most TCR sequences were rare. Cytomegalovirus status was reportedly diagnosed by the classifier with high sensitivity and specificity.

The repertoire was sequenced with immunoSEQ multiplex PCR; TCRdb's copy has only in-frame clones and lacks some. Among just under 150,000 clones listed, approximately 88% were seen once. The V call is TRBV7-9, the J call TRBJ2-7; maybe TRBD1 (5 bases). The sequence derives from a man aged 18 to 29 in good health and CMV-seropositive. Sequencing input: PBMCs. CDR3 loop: CASSLINTETDSYEQYF. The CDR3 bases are TGTGCCAGCAGCTTAATTAACACGGAGACAGACTCCTACGAGCAGTACTTC.